Sequencing of this TCR beta chain was carried out in a study of T cell clonality in common variable immunodeficiency. Here immunoSEQ multiplex PCR was the method, and the copy in TCRdb shows in-frame clones only, minus some. This set yields tens of thousands of clones and no singletons; the top ten hold 3.8%. The study, taken as a whole, reports: Reportedly, TCR beta sequences from common variable immunodeficiency showed fewer deletions and N-nucleotide insertions. CVID patient heterogeneity limited repertoire-clinical complication correlations.

This clone was counted ten times or more. Its cognate antigen is unknown. The DNA ends 3 residues before the CDR3 does, and the rest of the CDR3 is filled in from the germline J gene. From germline, CDR1 is MNHNS and CDR2 SASEGT. This CDR3 contains 15 residues. Deletions cut 2 bases from V and 4 bases from J, with 13 bases between. The chain employs TRBV6-1 and TRBJ2-3, with a weak D call TRBD1 (5 bases). The TCR was taken from a person between 18 and 70 years old in good health. Sample: peripheral blood mononuclear cells. The CDR3 spells CASSEKAGWADTQYF. The CDR3 bases that were read are TGTGCCAGCAGTGAAAAGGCAGGGTGGGCAGATACG.